Below, 19 T cell receptor beta chains from the same sample are listed, as sequenced in a study of T cells in Graves' hyperthyroidism and ophthalmopathy. The TCR beta CDR3 regions underwent amplification using RNA transcripts as the source. The TCR CDR3 first-round RT-PCR relied on the HTBI primer set. TCRdb called the multiplex PCR reads again in MiXCR, with one record for every CDR3 protein. This sample has about 770,000 distinct CDR3 sequences, with about 17% found just once. The sample taken for sequencing was blood. The origin of the receptors is a woman aged 45 to 65 with Graves' hyperthyroidism that later progressed to Graves' ophthalmopathy.

CDR3 region: CASSLWGRISNGELFF. CDR3 DNA sequence: TGTGCCAGCAGCTTATGGGGGAGGATTTCGAACGGGGAGCTGTTTTTT. The chain combines TRBV7-3 with TRBJ2-2; D is possibly TRBD2 (6 bases). CDR1 is SGHTA, CDR2 FQGTGA, per germline. The CDR3 is 16 residues long. The V and J ends lost 2 bases and 7 bases respectively, with 17 bases between them.

This clonotype was seen at least ten times. This chain uses TRBV7-2 with TRBJ2-5, with 15 bases aligning to TRBD2. The germline V gene has CDR1 SGHTA and CDR2 FQGNSA. The CDR3 has 20 residues. The V and J ends lost 1 base and 7 bases, in that order; junction bases with no gene match: 16. CDR3 sequence: CASSLDPGTSGGITGGTQYF. CDR3 coding DNA: TGTGCCAGCAGCTTAGACCCCGGGACTAGCGGGGGGATAACTGGTGGGACCCAGTACTTC.

The genes are TRBV6-2 or TRBV6-3 and TRBJ1-4, with 7 positions matching TRBD1. This CDR3 contains 14 residues. The germline V gene has CDR1 MNHEY and CDR2 SVGEGT. Losses at the gene ends were 6 bases for V and 4 bases for J; bases not matched to a gene: 5. CDR3 sequence reads: CASREGQNNEKLFF. For the CDR3, the DNA is TGTGCCAGCAGGGAGGGACAGAATAATGAAAAACTGTTTTTT.

A word on this clonotype: The missing conserved phenylalanine or tryptophan at the end of this CDR3 makes a read error likely. The chain couples TRBV2 to TRBJ2-2; D call uncertain. The germline CDR1 and CDR2 sequences are SNHLY and FYNNEI. Trimming took 4 bases from V and 6 from J, leaving 9 bases between them. CDR3 length equals 13 residues. This CDR3 is CASSVDTAGELFL. CDR3 nucleotide sequence: TGTGCCAGCAGTGTAGACACCGCCGGGGAGCTGTTTCTT.

This clonotype was found many times. The chain joins TRBV20-1 to TRBJ1-2; D may be TRBD1 (6 bases). The germline V gene has CDR1 DFQATT and CDR2 SNEGSKA (reference sequence). CDR3 size: 12 residues. V was cut by 1 base and J by 6 bases, with 9 bases left in between. The CDR3 DNA sequence: TGCAGTGCTAGAGCGTACAGGGATGGCTACACCTTC. It is translated as CSARAYRDGYTF.

This sequence joins TRBV2 and TRBJ1-4; 12 nucleotides align to TRBD1. Trimming took 4 bases from V and 6 from J; bases not matched to a gene: 9. The germline CDR1 and CDR2 sequences are SNHLY and FYNNEI. This CDR3 contains 17 residues. CDR3 DNA: TGTGCCAGCAGTGGAAATAGGGACAGGGGGCAAGATGAAAAACTGTTTTTT. It is translated as CASSGNRDRGQDEKLFF.

This clonotype was recorded at least ten times. V usage is TRBV15 and J usage is TRBJ2-1; D may match TRBD1 or TRBD2 (5 bases each). Trimming shortened V by 0 bases and J by 3 bases, and 12 bases separated the two germline ends. The germline V gene has CDR1 LNHNV and CDR2 YYDKDF (reference sequence). This CDR3 has 16 amino acids. The DNA for the CDR3 is TGTGCCACCAGCAGAGATCTGAAGGGGAGCTACAATGAGCAGTTCTTC. This sequence encodes CATSRDLKGSYNEQFF.

This clonotype occurred many times. This chain uses TRBV5-5 with TRBJ2-1, with D perhaps given as TRBD1 or TRBD2 (5 bases each). The CDR3 has 17 residues. From germline, CDR1 is SGHKS and CDR2 YYEKEE (reference sequence). The V end was cut by 4 bases, the J end by 5 bases, with 22 bases between. The CDR3 reads CASSPLWGGLKDNEQFF. The CDR3 nucleotides are TGTGCCAGCAGCCCATTGTGGGGCGGGTTAAAGGACAATGAGCAGTTCTTC.

The chain has TRBV3-1 and TRBJ2-1, with 8 bases aligning to TRBD2. The CDR3 length is 14 residues. V lost 1 base, J lost 15 bases, and 11 bases stayed unmatched. The germline V gene has CDR1 LGHDT and CDR2 YNNKEL (reference sequence). The chain's CDR3 is CASSQVRAGGPAFF. In nucleotides, the CDR3 is TGTGCCAGCAGCCAAGTCCGTGCGGGGGGCCCGGCGTTCTTC.

This clonotype was picked up a small number of times. The chain couples TRBV11-2 to TRBJ1-2; D is perhaps TRBD1 (5 bases). This CDR3 has 15 amino acids. The V gene's germline CDR1 is SGHAT and CDR2 FQNNGV. Between the trimmed V and J ends, which lost 5 bases and 2 bases, there was a span of 15 bases. In DNA form, the CDR3 reads TGTGCCAGCAGCCCCCTGAGAAGGGGAAACTATGGCTACACCTTC. It translates to CASSPLRRGNYGYTF.

Remarks on this clonotype: Just one base apart from a much larger clone, this may be a read error. This rearrangement joins TRBV20-1 to TRBJ2-7, with D perhaps TRBD2 (6 bases). V lost 3 bases and J 2 bases, leaving 17 bases between the germline ends. The CDR3 extends over 15 amino acids. Germline V lookup: CDR1 DFQATT, CDR2 SNEGSKA (reference sequence). The CDR3 region has the DNA TGCAGTGCTAGTGAGTTGGAGGGGCCTCCCTACGAGCAGTACTTC. Encoded protein: CSASELEGPPYEQYF.

This rearrangement joins TRBV20-1 to TRBJ2-2; D possibly corresponds to TRBD2 (6 bases). The CDR3 is 13 amino acids. The germline V gene has CDR1 DFQATT and CDR2 SNEGSKA (reference sequence). V lost 6 bases, J lost 2 bases, and 10 bases lay in between. This CDR3 reads CSAAGFNTGELFF. DNA of the CDR3: TGCAGTGCCGCGGGGTTTAACACCGGGGAGCTGTTTTTT.

The rearrangement uses TRBV20-1 and TRBJ2-2; D tentatively fits TRBD1 or TRBD2 (6 bases each). The CDR3 is made up of 15 amino acids. The germline V gene has CDR1 DFQATT and CDR2 SNEGSKA (reference sequence). V lost 1 base, J lost 4 bases, and 13 bases lay in between. In nucleotides, the CDR3 is TGCAGTGCTAGAGGAATCAAGGGGGGCACCGGGGAGCTGTTTTTT. Protein sequence: CSARGIKGGTGELFF.

This chain connects TRBV20-1 to TRBJ1-5; 8 bases are shared with TRBD1. Germline V gene sequence: CDR1 DFQATT, CDR2 SNEGSKA (reference sequence). The CDR3 length is 16 residues. V shed 3 bases, J shed 2 bases, and the junction held 9 bases outside the gene matches. The CDR3 DNA follows: TGCAGTGCTAGCCCCGGACAGGGATCGGGCAATCAGCCCCAGCATTTT. This translates into CSASPGQGSGNQPQHF.

V gene TRBV29-1 combines with J gene TRBJ1-1; D is ambiguous. V was pared by 5 bases and J by 1 base, with 8 bases between. In germline, CDR1 is SQVTM, CDR2 ANQGSEA. CDR3 size: 12 residues. The CDR3 DNA reads TGCAGCGTTTTGTGGGGGAACACTGAAGCTTTCTTT. This codes for CSVLWGNTEAFF.

This clonotype was detected many times. The chain links TRBV2 to TRBJ1-1; D remains ambiguous. V lost 0 bases and J 4 bases, leaving 9 bases between the germline ends. CDR3 size: 14 residues. Germline V CDR1 and CDR2: SNHLY, FYNNEI. Here the CDR3 reads CASSEAHRGTEAFF. CDR3 DNA: TGTGCCAGCAGTGAAGCCCATCGGGGCACTGAAGCTTTCTTT.

This clonotype appeared a few times. J is TRBJ1-1 and V is TRBV5-1; 8 bases agree with TRBD1. Germline V gene sequence: CDR1 SGHRS, CDR2 YFSETQ. The CDR3 consists of 14 residues. Unmatched junction bases numbered 8, after V lost 6 bases and J lost 4 bases. The CDR3: CASTSGGRFTEAFF. DNA of the CDR3: TGCGCCAGCACATCAGGGGGCCGGTTCACTGAAGCTTTCTTT.

The V and J genes are TRBV29-1 and TRBJ1-1, with D unresolved. CDR1 SQVTM and CDR2 ANQGSEA come from the germline V gene. CDR3 length: 15 amino acids. The germline V and J ends were trimmed by 3 bases and 1 base, with 15 bases remaining between them. CDR3 sequence: CSVESPSRGNTEAFF. The CDR3 DNA is TGCAGCGTTGAGAGTCCCAGCCGGGGGAACACTGAAGCTTTCTTT.

This clonotype was detected only a few times. V gene TRBV9 combines with J gene TRBJ2-2, with a possible D match to TRBD1 (6 bases). V was trimmed by 2 bases and J by 7 bases, leaving 21 bases between them. This CDR3 is built from 17 residues. Germline CDR1 is SGDLS and CDR2 is YYNGEE. The CDR3 sequence is CASSVPPGEYGGGELFF. DNA of the CDR3: TGTGCCAGCAGCGTCCCCCCAGGGGAGTATGGTGGCGGGGAGCTGTTTTTT.